These 28 T cell receptor beta chains came from one sample sequenced in a study of T cell responses to AZD1222 COVID-19 vaccine. The table came from immunoSEQ multiplex PCR; TCRdb's copy has only in-frame clones and leaves some out. The profile covers about 140,000 clones, with 90% to 95% appearing a single time and roughly 3.5% taken by the ten largest. The sequenced sample was peripheral blood, obtained 28 days after the second AZD1222 dose. All receptors derive from an adult who received the AZD1222 COVID-19 vaccine.

V gene TRBV5-8 combines with J gene TRBJ1-1, with 8 bases matching TRBD1. Per the germline V gene, CDR1 is SGHTS and CDR2 is YDEGEE. This CDR3 region has 17 residues. Trimming at V came to 4 bases and at J to 1 base, leaving 12 bases not matched to a gene. The CDR3 loop reads CASSAWTTGVKNTEAFF. The CDR3 DNA sequence: TGTGCCAGCAGCGCCTGGACGACAGGGGTCAAGAACACTGAAGCTTTCTTT.

This chain connects TRBV7-8 to TRBJ2-7; TRBD2 aligns across 7 bases. CDR3 length: 13 amino acids. Germline loops: CDR1 SGHVS, CDR2 FQNEAQ. V was pared by 9 bases and J by 0 bases, with 5 bases of the junction left unmatched. The CDR3 region is CASEGGSSYEQYF. DNA of the CDR3: TGTGCCAGTGAGGGAGGGAGCTCCTACGAGCAGTACTTC.

This clone was counted between two and nine times. The V and J genes are TRBV6-6 and TRBJ1-5; D is undetermined. Trimming left V 5 bases short and J 2 bases short, with 19 bases between. This CDR3 spans 17 amino acids. Per the germline V gene, CDR1 is MNHNY and CDR2 is SVGAGI (reference sequence). The CDR3 loop reads CASSPPHDIRGNQPQHF. The CDR3 DNA follows: TGTGCCAGCAGTCCCCCCCATGACATTCGAGGCAATCAGCCCCAGCATTTT.

This clone appeared once. The J gene is TRBJ1-1, the V gene TRBV7-2; 7 bases fit TRBD1. Germline lookup yields CDR1 SGHTA and CDR2 FQGNSA. The CDR3 is made up of 14 amino acids. J was trimmed by 4 bases and V by 5 bases; bases with no gene match: 7. The chain's CDR3 is CASSPRDRSTEAFF. CDR3 nucleotide sequence: TGTGCCAGCAGCCCTAGGGACAGAAGCACTGAAGCTTTCTTT.

The gene calls are TRBV6-5 and TRBJ1-2; TRBD1 aligns across 7 bases. Looked up from germline, CDR1 is MNHEY and CDR2 is SVGAGI. V shed 7 bases and J 7 bases; nucleotides not matched to a gene: 12. This CDR3 is 14 amino acids long. This CDR3 is CASTSGGGVSGYTF. The CDR3 DNA reads TGTGCCAGCACTTCAGGGGGAGGCGTATCTGGCTACACCTTC.

The V gene is TRBV5-1, the J gene TRBJ2-1; 12 nucleotides match TRBD2. The CDR3 is made up of 19 amino acids. Germline V gene lookup returns CDR1 SGHRS and CDR2 YFSETQ. With 0 bases clipped from V and 6 bases from J, the junction kept 13 bases outside the gene matches. The CDR3 sequence: CASSLEATSGSVLLNEQFF. In DNA, the CDR3 is TGCGCCAGCAGCTTGGAGGCGACTAGCGGGAGTGTGCTCCTCAATGAGCAGTTCTTC.

The J gene is TRBJ2-7, the V gene TRBV28; TRBD2 agrees at 10 bases. This CDR3 contains 18 residues. Trimming removed 6 bases from V and 5 bases from J; junction bases left unmatched: 19. Germline V gives CDR1 MDHEN, CDR2 SYDVKM. CDR3 region: CASRGPYISGRAIDEQYF. The CDR3 bases are TGTGCCAGCAGGGGCCCCTATATAAGCGGGAGGGCGATTGACGAGCAGTACTTC.

The V and J genes are TRBV7-9 and TRBJ1-1; D not certain. V shed 6 bases and J shed 2 bases, with 13 bases lying between them. CDR1 and CDR2 from the germline V gene are SEHNR and FQNEAQ (reference sequence). This CDR3 has 14 residues. The CDR3 nucleotides read TGTGCCAGCAGTCTTGGACCGATTAACACTGAAGCTTTCTTT. Protein product: CASSLGPINTEAFF.

The rearrangement links TRBV5-1 to TRBJ2-2, with 9 bases aligning to TRBD2. This CDR3 is built from 16 residues. Germline loops: CDR1 SGHRS, CDR2 YFSETQ. The J segment lost 6 bases and the V segment lost 4 bases, leaving 10 bases of the junction unmatched. The DNA for the CDR3 is TGCGCCAGCAGCCCCGGAGGGGGCGGGAGGGCCGGGGAGCTGTTTTTT. Translating it yields CASSPGGGGRAGELFF.

Written as DNA, the CDR3 is TGTGCCAGCAGTCCCACAGGGTTCACTGAAGCTTTCTTT. Translation: CASSPTGFTEAFF. The rearrangement uses TRBV27 and TRBJ1-1, with TRBD1 as a possible D gene (6 bases). In germline, CDR1 is MNHEY, CDR2 SMNVEV (reference sequence). V dropped 5 bases and J dropped 4 bases, with 11 bases sitting between them. The CDR3 sequence is 13 residues long.

J is TRBJ2-3 and V is TRBV2; 7 bases are shared with TRBD1. J was trimmed by 4 bases and V by 7 bases; bases with no gene match: 20. CDR1 SNHLY and CDR2 FYNNEI come from the germline V gene. The CDR3 contains 18 residues. The CDR3 coding sequence is TGTGCCAGCATTATTGACAGGGTAGGGGACCTTAGTGCAGATACGCAGTATTTT. Translated, it gives CASIIDRVGDLSADTQYF.

This chain links TRBV11-3 with TRBJ2-7; D unclear. The V end was cut by 0 bases, the J end by 4 bases, with 7 bases between. CDR1 and CDR2 (germline): SGHNT, YENEEA. The CDR3 is 13 residues long. The CDR3 spells CASSLEMGYEQYF. CDR3 nucleotides: TGTGCCAGCAGCTTAGAAATGGGATACGAGCAGTACTTC.

This clone was recorded only once. The genes are TRBV10-3 and TRBJ1-1; the D is unclear. Trimming shortened V by 3 bases and J by 3 bases, and 8 bases separated the two germline ends. Germline V CDR1 and CDR2: ENHRY, SYGVKD. The CDR3 length is 13 residues. The CDR3 loop reads CAISDPRYTEAFF. In DNA form, the CDR3 reads TGTGCCATCAGTGACCCCAGGTACACTGAAGCTTTCTTT.

The chain recombines TRBV5-1 with TRBJ2-7; D may be TRBD1 or TRBD2 (5 bases each). The CDR3 is 15 residues long. Trimming shortened V by 2 bases and J by 6 bases, and 18 bases separated the two germline ends. Germline CDR1 SGHRS, CDR2 YFSETQ. CDR3 nucleotide sequence: TGCGCCAGCAGCTTTGCCCGGTCCTCGGGGCGCGAGCAGTACTTC. This gives the protein CASSFARSSGREQYF.

The chain uses TRBV11-2 and TRBJ2-7; possible D gene TRBD2, 6 bases. CDR3 length equals 14 residues. Trimming pared 3 bases from V and 3 bases from J, leaving 12 bases between. CDR1 and CDR2 from the germline V gene are SGHAT and FQNNGV. This chain's CDR3 is CASSFGTVVYEQYF. Written as DNA, the CDR3 is TGTGCCAGCAGCTTCGGGACTGTCGTCTACGAGCAGTACTTC.

The rearrangement links TRBV2 to TRBJ2-1, with TRBD2 matching over 11 bases. Germline CDR1 reads SNHLY; CDR2 reads FYNNEI. V was pared by 6 bases and J by 1 base, with 5 bases of the junction left unmatched. This CDR3 contains 16 residues. This chain's CDR3 is CASRVLAGGSYNEQFF. CDR3 nucleotides: TGTGCCAGCAGAGTTCTAGCGGGAGGATCCTACAATGAGCAGTTCTTC.

The rearrangement joins TRBV20-1 to TRBJ2-7; D gene uncertain. The CDR3 extends over 13 amino acids. V was clipped by 3 bases and J by 4 bases, with 13 bases between them. Germline-derived CDR1 and CDR2 are DFQATT and SNEGSKA (reference sequence). The CDR3 loop is CSASPYGAYEQYF. Written as DNA, the CDR3 is TGCAGTGCTAGTCCTTACGGCGCGTACGAGCAGTACTTC.

The V and J genes are TRBV28 and TRBJ1-5, with no clear D. V was pared by 5 bases and J by 7 bases, with 9 bases between. The CDR3 has 12 residues. The germline V gene has CDR1 MDHEN and CDR2 SYDVKM. CDR3 sequence (DNA): TGTGCCAGCAGTACCCGGATCCAGCCCCAGCATTTT. As protein: CASSTRIQPQHF. The complete variable domain, with remaining parts taken from reference TRBV28 and TRBJ1-5, reads DVKVTQSSRYLVKRTGEKVFLECVQDMDHENMFWYRQDPGLGLRLIYFSYDVKMKEKGDIPEGYSVSREKKERFSLILESASTNQTSMYLCASSTRIQPQHFGDGTRLSIL.

This sequence joins TRBV5-3 and TRBJ2-7; TRBD2 is a possible D gene (6 bases). TRBV5-3 is an open reading frame, and its role is uncertain. Trimming removed 9 bases from V and 2 bases from J, with 18 bases in between. This CDR3 region has 14 residues. CDR3: CATRGLPIAYEQYF. The DNA of the CDR3 is TGTGCCACTCGGGGACTTCCAATCGCCTACGAGCAGTACTTC.

The chain carries TRBV11-2 and TRBJ2-3; no clear D. Germline CDR1 SGHAT, CDR2 FQNNGV. This CDR3 contains 12 residues. Between the trimmed V and J ends, which lost 3 bases and 6 bases, there was a span of 7 bases. The CDR3 coding sequence is TGTGCCAGCAGCTTCTCAAAGGATACGCAGTATTTT. As protein: CASSFSKDTQYF.

This sequence joins TRBV6-2 or TRBV6-3 and TRBJ2-7; 10 nucleotides agree with TRBD2. V trimming: 2 bases; J trimming: 3 bases; junction bases outside the gene matches: 7. Germline lookup yields CDR1 MNHEY and CDR2 SVGEGT. CDR3 length: 16 residues. Here the CDR3 DNA reads TGTGCCAGCAGTTACGCGCCGGGACTAGCGCACTACGAGCAGTACTTC. It specifies CASSYAPGLAHYEQYF.

This clone was detected only a few times. V usage is TRBV6-2 or TRBV6-3 and J usage is TRBJ1-1; weak D call: TRBD1 (6 bases). Germline V gene sequence: CDR1 MNHEY, CDR2 SVGEGT. Trimming stripped 6 bases from V and 4 bases from J, with 12 bases between. The CDR3 extends over 13 amino acids. The CDR3 nucleotides read TGTGCCAGCAGCCAGAGAGGGGGCACTGAAGCTTTCTTT. This codes for CASSQRGGTEAFF.

This clone occurred once. The gene calls are TRBV28 and TRBJ2-3; TRBD2 aligns across 8 bases. Unmatched junction bases numbered 5, after V lost 3 bases and J lost 0 bases. The germline gives CDR1 MDHEN, CDR2 SYDVKM. The CDR3 is 16 amino acids. The CDR3 region has the DNA TGTGCCAGCAGTTTGGCGACTAGCGTTAGCACAGATACGCAGTATTTT. As protein: CASSLATSVSTDTQYF.

The chain uses TRBV3-1 (or the pseudogene TRBV3-2) and TRBJ1-5; D gene uncertain. Germline values: CDR1 LGHDT, CDR2 YNNKEL (reference sequence). Trimming shortened V by 0 bases and J by 7 bases, and 13 bases separated the two germline ends. This CDR3 is built from 15 residues. The CDR3, as DNA: TGTGCCAGCAGCCAAGATTCGGGTGGGAAGCAGCCCCAGCATTTT. Protein product: CASSQDSGGKQPQHF.

This chain links TRBV2 with TRBJ2-1; no definite D call. This CDR3 has 13 amino acids. V was pared by 5 bases and J by 1 base, with 6 bases between. CDR1 and CDR2 from the germline V gene are SNHLY and FYNNEI. CDR3 coding DNA: TGTGCCAGCAGTACACTATCCTACAATGAGCAGTTCTTC. It specifies CASSTLSYNEQFF.

The rearrangement joins TRBV24-1 to TRBJ2-1; no definite D call. V lost 1 base, J lost 1 base, and 10 bases lay in between. Germline lookup yields CDR1 KGHDR and CDR2 SFDVKD. The CDR3 extends over 16 amino acids. The CDR3 loop reads CATSDLSSKSYNEQFF. As DNA, the CDR3 is TGTGCCACCAGTGATTTATCTAGTAAGTCCTACAATGAGCAGTTCTTC.

J is TRBJ2-7 and V is TRBV5-4; 8 bases fit TRBD2. This CDR3 comprises 14 residues. Germline trimming cut 2 bases from V and 7 bases from J; bases unmatched to any gene: 8. Germline V CDR1 and CDR2: SGHNT, YYREEE (reference sequence). The CDR3 protein is CASSFAGTRYEQYF. CDR3 DNA sequence: TGTGCCAGCAGCTTCGCCGGGACTAGGTATGAGCAGTACTTC.

This clone is a singleton in its sample. The genes are TRBV6-2 or TRBV6-3 and TRBJ1-1; no clear D gene. CDR1 is MNHEY and CDR2 is SVGEGT in the germline V gene. This CDR3 region has 18 residues. The V end lost 2 bases, the J end lost 1 base, and 20 bases lay between the germline ends. CDR3 in amino acids: CASSYNPGSLGRNTEAFF. The DNA of the CDR3 is TGTGCCAGCAGTTACAACCCGGGTTCTCTGGGGAGGAACACTGAAGCTTTCTTT.